One sample yielded the 18 T cell receptor beta chains listed below, sequenced in a study of shared clonotypes between healthy human individuals. Produced via immunoSEQ multiplex PCR; TCRdb's table is partial and in-frame only. The data show about 490,000 clones, roughly four fifths seen once. Sequenced material: PBMCs. The source is a woman aged 40 to 49 in good health. Some clones in this sample may be carry-over from other donors' samples.

For this clone: This clone may be a read error of a much larger clone one base away. The CDR3 ends on some other residue instead of the conserved phenylalanine or tryptophan, so this is likely a read error. The chain carries TRBV29-1 and TRBJ1-1; D remains unclear. The CDR3 totals 12 residues. Germline CDR1 reads SQVTM; CDR2 reads ANQGSEA. Between the trimmed V and J ends, which lost 2 bases and 8 bases, there was a span of 12 bases. DNA of the CDR3: TGCAGCGTTGAATCTGAGGGAACGGAAGCTTTCTCT. Translated: CSVESEGTEAFS.

This chain joins TRBV30 and TRBJ2-7, with 9 nucleotides matching TRBD2. The V segment lost 0 bases and the J segment 6 bases; nucleotides outside the gene matches: 9. Germline V CDR1 and CDR2: GTSNPN, SVGIG (reference sequence). CDR3 length: 15 amino acids. The CDR3, as DNA: TGTGCCTGGAGTGTACTGGCGGGAGGGACTGGCGAGCAGTACTTC. Translation: CAWSVLAGGTGEQYF.

This rearrangement joins TRBV7-2 to TRBJ2-2; TRBD2 matches 7 bases. Germline trimming cut 4 bases from V and 6 bases from J; bases unmatched to any gene: 8. From germline, CDR1 is SGHTA and CDR2 FQGNSA. This CDR3 comprises 15 residues. The CDR3 reads CASSSWTSNPGELFF. The CDR3 DNA reads as TGTGCCAGCAGCTCCTGGACTAGTAACCCCGGGGAGCTGTTTTTT.

The chain has TRBV9 and TRBJ2-1; TRBD2 matches 11 bases. Germline V gene sequence: CDR1 SGDLS, CDR2 YYNGEE. CDR3 length: 15 residues. V shed 3 bases, J shed 9 bases, and the junction held 8 bases outside the gene matches. CDR3: CASSALAGEVGEQFF. The CDR3 DNA sequence: TGTGCCAGCAGCGCACTAGCGGGAGAGGTCGGTGAGCAGTTCTTC.

The chain recombines TRBV29-1 with TRBJ1-1, with D perhaps matching TRBD1 (5 bases). The CDR3 is 14 amino acids. Trimming cost V 2 bases and J 0 bases, with 10 bases left between them. CDR1 is SQVTM, CDR2 ANQGSEA, per germline. This CDR3 is CSVEFDRLNTEAFF. CDR3 DNA: TGCAGCGTTGAATTCGACAGATTGAACACTGAAGCTTTCTTT.

This clone showed up many times. The chain is built from TRBV19 and TRBJ2-2, with D possibly being TRBD1 (6 bases). Germline V gene lookup returns CDR1 LNHDA and CDR2 SQIVND (reference sequence). Trimming stripped 7 bases from V and 3 bases from J, with 15 bases between. The CDR3 totals 15 residues. CDR3 DNA: TGTGCCAGTAAAATACAGGGTGCCGACACCGGGGAGCTGTTTTTT. It codes for CASKIQGADTGELFF.

The rearrangement uses TRBV5-4 and TRBJ2-7; the match to TRBD2 covers 9 bases. The CDR3 consists of 14 residues. Losses at the gene ends were 6 bases for V and 0 bases for J; bases not matched to a gene: 4. CDR1 and CDR2 from the germline V gene are SGHNT and YYREEE (reference sequence). CDR3 residues: CASKTAGGSYEQYF. The CDR3 bases are TGTGCCAGCAAAACAGCGGGGGGCTCCTACGAGCAGTACTTC.

The chain joins TRBV13 to TRBJ2-7; D perhaps matches TRBD1 (6 bases). Trimming took 2 bases from V and 7 from J, leaving 12 bases between them. This CDR3 comprises 13 residues. Germline assignment: CDR1 PRHDT and CDR2 FYEKMQ (reference sequence). CDR3: CASSLSGEQEQYF. CDR3 sequence (DNA): TGTGCCAGCAGCTTATCAGGGGAGCAGGAGCAGTACTTC.

The rearrangement links TRBV30 to TRBJ2-2, with D possibly TRBD1 on 6 matching bases. The germline V gene has CDR1 GTSNPN and CDR2 SVGIG (reference sequence). This CDR3 contains 15 residues. The V and J ends lost 0 bases and 9 bases respectively, with 17 bases between them. This CDR3 is CAWSVEGGGFRELFF. The CDR3 nucleotides read TGTGCCTGGAGTGTAGAAGGGGGTGGATTTCGGGAGCTGTTTTTT.

V usage is TRBV30 and J usage is TRBJ1-4; the D gene is possibly TRBD1 (6 bases). The CDR3 covers 15 residues. Germline CDR1 reads GTSNPN; CDR2 reads SVGIG (reference sequence). V lost 0 bases and J 8 bases, leaving 16 bases between the germline ends. CDR3: CAWSVLGRGREKLFF. The CDR3 nucleotides read TGTGCCTGGAGTGTTCTGGGCAGGGGAAGGGAAAAACTGTTTTTT.

In its sample, this clone was seen a few times. As DNA, the CDR3 is TGTGCCAGCAGTCCCGACAGGGGCCGGGGTTACGAGCAGTACTTC. Residues: CASSPDRGRGYEQYF. The chain uses TRBV6-5 and TRBJ2-7, with 8 bases that match TRBD1. The V and J ends lost 5 bases and 4 bases, in that order; junction bases with no gene match: 10. The CDR3 spans 15 residues. Germline CDR1 and CDR2: MNHEY and SVGAGI.

This clone has just one count. CDR3 residues: CASSWGGPGTAQPKDTQYF. The CDR3 DNA follows: TGCGCCAGCAGCTGGGGGGGCCCCGGGACGGCGCAACCAAAAGATACGCAGTATTTT. The J gene is TRBJ2-3, the V gene TRBV5-1; tentatively, D is TRBD2 (7 bases). Trimming took off 3 bases at V and 5 bases at J, with 28 bases between the two ends. Germline CDR1 and CDR2: SGHRS and YFSETQ. This CDR3 comprises 19 residues.

The gene calls are TRBV11-2 and TRBJ1-3; weak D call: TRBD1 (6 bases). CDR3 length equals 14 residues. Germline CDR1 reads SGHAT; CDR2 reads FQNNGV. Trimming shortened V by 5 bases and J by 7 bases, and 15 bases separated the two germline ends. CDR3 in amino acids: CASSTDRGGNTIYF. The CDR3 DNA follows: TGTGCCAGCAGCACCGACCGAGGGGGGAACACCATATATTTT.

The chain joins TRBV6-4 to TRBJ2-2; D may match TRBD1 or TRBD2 (5 bases each). The CDR3 consists of 15 residues. V dropped 8 bases and J dropped 4 bases, with 17 bases sitting between them. CDR1 MRHNA and CDR2 SNTAGT come from the germline V gene. The DNA of the CDR3 is TGTGCCAGCTCGAATTTCGGGACCCTCACCGGGGAGCTGTTTTTT. Encoded protein: CASSNFGTLTGELFF.

The chain carries TRBV28 and TRBJ2-6; the D is unclear. Trimming removed 10 bases from V and 2 bases from J, with 12 bases in between. The CDR3 extends over 14 amino acids. Germline V gives CDR1 MDHEN, CDR2 SYDVKM. CDR3 loop: CAIHARTGANVLTF. The CDR3 bases are TGTGCCATCCACGCCCGGACTGGGGCCAACGTCCTGACTTTC. Together with reference TRBV28 and TRBJ2-6, the CDR3 gives the full variable domain: DVKVTQSSRYLVKRTGEKVFLECVQDMDHENMFWYRQDPGLGLRLIYFSYDVKMKEKGDIPEGYSVSREKKERFSLILESASTNQTSMYLCAIHARTGANVLTFGAGSRLTVL.

The chain uses TRBV5-1 and TRBJ2-3; D perhaps matches TRBD1 (6 bases). The CDR3 has 16 amino acids. Trimming removed 1 base at V and 0 bases at J, with 12 bases between. Germline V gives CDR1 SGHRS, CDR2 YFSETQ. The CDR3 protein is CASSLTQGISTDTQYF. DNA for the CDR3: TGCGCCAGCAGCTTGACTCAGGGGATTAGCACAGATACGCAGTATTTT.

The V call is TRBV7-9, the J call TRBJ2-1; TRBD1 aligns across 9 bases. The CDR3 runs to 15 residues. The junction had 13 bases not matched to a gene; V was cut back by 10 bases and J by 6 bases. The V gene's germline CDR1 is SEHNR and CDR2 FQNEAQ (reference sequence). As DNA, the CDR3 is TGTGCCAACGAGCACGGACAGGGGCCTTTCAATGAGCAGTTCTTC. Amino acids: CANEHGQGPFNEQFF.

The rearrangement uses TRBV29-1 and TRBJ2-3; D possibly matches TRBD1 or TRBD2 (5 bases each). This CDR3 is built from 13 residues. The V gene's germline CDR1 is SQVTM and CDR2 ANQGSEA. Trimming left V 2 bases short and J 10 bases short, with 16 bases between. The CDR3 region has the DNA TGCAGCGTTGAAAGTAGGGACGGCGCGCCGCAGTATTTT. It codes for CSVESRDGAPQYF.